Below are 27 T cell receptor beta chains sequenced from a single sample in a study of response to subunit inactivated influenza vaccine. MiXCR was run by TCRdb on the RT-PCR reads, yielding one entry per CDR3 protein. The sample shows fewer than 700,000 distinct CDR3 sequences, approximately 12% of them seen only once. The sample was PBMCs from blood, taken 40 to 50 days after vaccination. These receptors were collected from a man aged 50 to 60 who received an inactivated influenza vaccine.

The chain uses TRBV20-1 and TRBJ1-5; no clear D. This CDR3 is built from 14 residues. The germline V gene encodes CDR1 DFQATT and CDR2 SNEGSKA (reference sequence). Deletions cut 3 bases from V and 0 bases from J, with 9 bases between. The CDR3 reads CSASPSYSNQPQHF. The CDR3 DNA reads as TGCAGTGCTAGTCCCAGCTATAGCAATCAGCCCCAGCATTTT.

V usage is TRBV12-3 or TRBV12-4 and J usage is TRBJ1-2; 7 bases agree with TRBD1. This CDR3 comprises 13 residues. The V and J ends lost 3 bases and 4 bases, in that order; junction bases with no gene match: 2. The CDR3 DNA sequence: TGTGCCAGCAGTTTTGGGACAGTCTATGGCTACACCTTC. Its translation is CASSFGTVYGYTF.

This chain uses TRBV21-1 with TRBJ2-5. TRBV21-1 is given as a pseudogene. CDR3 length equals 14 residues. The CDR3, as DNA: TGTGCCAGCAGCAAAGTAAGCGTCCAAGAGACCCAGTACTTC. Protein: CASSKVSVQETQYF.

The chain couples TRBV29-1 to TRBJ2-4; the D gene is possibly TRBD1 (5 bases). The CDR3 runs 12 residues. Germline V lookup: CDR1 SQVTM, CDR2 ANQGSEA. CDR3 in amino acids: CSGADNKNIQYF. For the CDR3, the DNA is TGCAGTGGGGCAGATAACAAAAACATTCAGTACTTC.

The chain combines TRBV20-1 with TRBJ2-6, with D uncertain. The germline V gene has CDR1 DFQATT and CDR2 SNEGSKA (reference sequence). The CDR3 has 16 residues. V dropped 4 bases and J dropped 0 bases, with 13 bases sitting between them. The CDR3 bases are TGCAGTGCTACTTGGGGATCCGTCTCTGGGGCCAACGTCCTGACTTTC. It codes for CSATWGSVSGANVLTF.

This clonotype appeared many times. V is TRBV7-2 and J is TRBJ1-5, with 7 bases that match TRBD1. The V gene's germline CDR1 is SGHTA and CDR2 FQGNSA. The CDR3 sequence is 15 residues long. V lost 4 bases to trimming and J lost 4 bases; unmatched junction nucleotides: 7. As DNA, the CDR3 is TGTGCCAGCAGCTGGAGACAGGGAGGAAATCAGCCCCAGCATTTT. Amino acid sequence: CASSWRQGGNQPQHF.

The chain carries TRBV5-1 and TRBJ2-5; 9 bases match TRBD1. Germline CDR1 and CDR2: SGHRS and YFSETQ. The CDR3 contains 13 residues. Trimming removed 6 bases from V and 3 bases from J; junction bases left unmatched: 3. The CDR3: CASTRTGEETQYF. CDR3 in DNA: TGCGCCAGCACCCGGACAGGGGAAGAGACCCAGTACTTC.

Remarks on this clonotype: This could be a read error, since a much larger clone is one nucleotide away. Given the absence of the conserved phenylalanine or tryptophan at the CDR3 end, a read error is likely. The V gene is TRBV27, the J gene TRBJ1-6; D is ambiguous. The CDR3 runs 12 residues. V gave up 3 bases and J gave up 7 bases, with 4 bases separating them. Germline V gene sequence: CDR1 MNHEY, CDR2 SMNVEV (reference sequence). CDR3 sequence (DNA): TGTGCCAGCAGTTTCGCCAATTCACCCCTCCACATT. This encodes CASSFANSPLHI.

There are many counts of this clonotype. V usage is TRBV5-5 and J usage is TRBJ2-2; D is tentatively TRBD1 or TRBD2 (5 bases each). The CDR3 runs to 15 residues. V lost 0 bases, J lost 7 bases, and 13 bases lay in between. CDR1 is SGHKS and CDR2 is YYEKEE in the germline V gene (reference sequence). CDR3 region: CASSLGGTRGGELFF. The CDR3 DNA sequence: TGTGCCAGCAGCTTGGGGGGCACGAGGGGCGGGGAGCTGTTTTTT.

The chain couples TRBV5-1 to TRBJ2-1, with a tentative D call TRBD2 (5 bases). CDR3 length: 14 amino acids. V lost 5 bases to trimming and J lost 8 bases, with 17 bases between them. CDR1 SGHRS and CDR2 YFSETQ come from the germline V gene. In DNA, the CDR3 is TGCGCCAGCAGGTACGCCGGGAAACTGGATGAGCAGTTCTTC. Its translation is CASRYAGKLDEQFF.

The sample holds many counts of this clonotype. The CDR3 loop is CSVTTTRMETQYF. Written as DNA, the CDR3 is TGCAGCGTTACCACCACTAGAATGGAGACCCAGTACTTC. The chain couples TRBV29-1 to TRBJ2-5; maybe TRBD2 (5 bases). Trimming removed 5 bases from V and 5 bases from J, with 15 bases in between. Germline V gene lookup returns CDR1 SQVTM and CDR2 ANQGSEA. This CDR3 spans 13 amino acids.

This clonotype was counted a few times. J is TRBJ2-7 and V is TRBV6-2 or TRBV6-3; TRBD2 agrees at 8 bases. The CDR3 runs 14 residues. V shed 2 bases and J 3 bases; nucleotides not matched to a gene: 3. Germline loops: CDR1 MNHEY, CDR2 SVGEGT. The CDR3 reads CASSYRSGIYEQYF. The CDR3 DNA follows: TGTGCCAGCAGTTACCGTAGCGGGATCTACGAGCAGTACTTC.

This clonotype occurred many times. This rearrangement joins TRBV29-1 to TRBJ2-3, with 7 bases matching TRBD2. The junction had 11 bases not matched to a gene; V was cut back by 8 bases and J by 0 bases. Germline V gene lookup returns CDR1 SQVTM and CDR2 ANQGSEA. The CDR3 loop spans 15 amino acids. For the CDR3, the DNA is TGCAGCACGGCTAGCGGTTCAACTAGCACAGATACGCAGTATTTT. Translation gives CSTASGSTSTDTQYF.

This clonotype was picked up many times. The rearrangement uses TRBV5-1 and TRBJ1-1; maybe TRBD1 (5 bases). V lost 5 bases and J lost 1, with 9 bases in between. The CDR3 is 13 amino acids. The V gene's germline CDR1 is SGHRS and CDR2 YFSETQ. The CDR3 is CASSHGQNTEAFF. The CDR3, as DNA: TGCGCCAGCAGTCATGGACAGAACACTGAAGCTTTCTTT.

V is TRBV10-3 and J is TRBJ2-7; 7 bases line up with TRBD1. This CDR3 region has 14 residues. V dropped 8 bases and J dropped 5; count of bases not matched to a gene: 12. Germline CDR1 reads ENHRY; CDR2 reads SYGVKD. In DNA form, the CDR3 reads TGTGCCATCGGCCGGGACAGAACATCCCACGAGCAGTACTTC. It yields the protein CAIGRDRTSHEQYF.

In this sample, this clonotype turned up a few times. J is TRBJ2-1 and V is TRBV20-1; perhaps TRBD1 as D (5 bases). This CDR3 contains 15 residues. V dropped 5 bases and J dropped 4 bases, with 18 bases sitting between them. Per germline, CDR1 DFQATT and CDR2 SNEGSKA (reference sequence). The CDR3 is CSAGPDSVVYNEQFF. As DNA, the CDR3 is TGCAGTGCTGGCCCCGACAGTGTAGTTTACAATGAGCAGTTCTTC.

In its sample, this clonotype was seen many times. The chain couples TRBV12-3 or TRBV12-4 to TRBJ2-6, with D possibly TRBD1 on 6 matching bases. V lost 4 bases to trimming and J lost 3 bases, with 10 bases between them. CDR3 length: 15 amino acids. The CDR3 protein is CASSYRVGGANVLTF. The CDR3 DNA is TGTGCCAGCAGTTACAGGGTTGGTGGGGCCAACGTCCTGACTTTC.

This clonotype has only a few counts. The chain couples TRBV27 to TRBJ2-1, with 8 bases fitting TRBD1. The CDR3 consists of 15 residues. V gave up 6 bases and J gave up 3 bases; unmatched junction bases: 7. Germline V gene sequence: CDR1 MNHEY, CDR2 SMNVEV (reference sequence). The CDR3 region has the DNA TGTGCCAGCAGATCTGACAGGGGCGACTACAATGAGCAGTTCTTC. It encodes CASRSDRGDYNEQFF.

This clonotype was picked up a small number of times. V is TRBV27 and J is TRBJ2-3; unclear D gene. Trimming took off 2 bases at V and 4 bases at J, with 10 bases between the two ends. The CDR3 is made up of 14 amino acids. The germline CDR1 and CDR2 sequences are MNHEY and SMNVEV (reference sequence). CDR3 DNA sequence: TGTGCCAGCAGTTTAGTGCGTGCTGCAGATACGCAGTATTTT. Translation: CASSLVRAADTQYF.

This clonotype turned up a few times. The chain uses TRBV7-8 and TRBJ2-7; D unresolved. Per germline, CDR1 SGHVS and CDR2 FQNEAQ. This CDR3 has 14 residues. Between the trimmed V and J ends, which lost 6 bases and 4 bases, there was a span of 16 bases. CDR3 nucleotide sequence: TGTGCCAGCAGTATGAAGGGCCCAAGGTACGAGCAGTACTTC. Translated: CASSMKGPRYEQYF.

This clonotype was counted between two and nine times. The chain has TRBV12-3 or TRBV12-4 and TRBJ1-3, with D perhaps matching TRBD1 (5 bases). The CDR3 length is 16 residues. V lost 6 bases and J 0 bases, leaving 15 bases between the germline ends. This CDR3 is CASSTRDGPSGNTIYF. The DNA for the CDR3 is TGTGCCAGCAGCACCCGGGACGGACCCTCTGGAAACACCATATATTTT.

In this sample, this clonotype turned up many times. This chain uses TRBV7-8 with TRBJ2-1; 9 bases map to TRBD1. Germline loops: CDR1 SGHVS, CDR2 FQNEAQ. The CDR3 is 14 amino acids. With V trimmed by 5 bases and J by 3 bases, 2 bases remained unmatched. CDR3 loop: CASSVTGGYNEQFF. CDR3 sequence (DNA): TGTGCCAGCAGCGTGACAGGGGGCTACAATGAGCAGTTCTTC.

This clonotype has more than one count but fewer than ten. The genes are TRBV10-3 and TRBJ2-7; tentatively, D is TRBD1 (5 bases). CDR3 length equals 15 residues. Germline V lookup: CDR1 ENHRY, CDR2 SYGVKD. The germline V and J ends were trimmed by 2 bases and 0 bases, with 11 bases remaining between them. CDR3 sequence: CAISEAAGSSYEQYF. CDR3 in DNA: TGTGCCATCAGTGAGGCGGCAGGGTCCTCCTACGAGCAGTACTTC.

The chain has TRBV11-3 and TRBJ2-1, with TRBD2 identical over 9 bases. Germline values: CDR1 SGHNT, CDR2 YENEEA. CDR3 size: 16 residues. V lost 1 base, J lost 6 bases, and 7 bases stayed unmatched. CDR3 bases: TGTGCCAGCAGCTTAGGGCCAGCGGGGGGTATCAATGAGCAGTTCTTC. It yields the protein CASSLGPAGGINEQFF.

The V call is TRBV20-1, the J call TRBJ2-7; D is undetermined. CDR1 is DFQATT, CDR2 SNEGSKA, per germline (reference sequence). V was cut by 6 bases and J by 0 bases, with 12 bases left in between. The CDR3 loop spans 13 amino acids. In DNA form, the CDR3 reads TGCAGTGCCACTCCCGGCAACTCCTACGAGCAGTACTTC. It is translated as CSATPGNSYEQYF.

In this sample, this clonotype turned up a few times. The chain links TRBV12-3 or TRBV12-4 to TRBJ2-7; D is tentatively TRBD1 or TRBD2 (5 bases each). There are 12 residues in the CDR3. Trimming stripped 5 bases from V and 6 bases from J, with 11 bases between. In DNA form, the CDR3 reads TGTGCCAGCAGTCTCTATGGGACCGAGCAGTACTTC. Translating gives CASSLYGTEQYF.

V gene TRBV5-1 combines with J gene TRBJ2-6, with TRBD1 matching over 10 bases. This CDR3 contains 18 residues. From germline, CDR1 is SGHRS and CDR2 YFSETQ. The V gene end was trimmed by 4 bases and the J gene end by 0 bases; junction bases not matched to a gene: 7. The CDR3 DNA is TGCGCCAGCAGCAGACAGGGGGCGATGCTCTCTGGGGCCAACGTCCTGACTTTC. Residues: CASSRQGAMLSGANVLTF.